Shown below are 18 T cell receptor beta chains from a single sample sequenced in a study of blood T cell repertoires in COVID-19. Here immunoSEQ multiplex PCR was the method, and the copy in TCRdb shows in-frame clones only, minus some. The table has hundreds of thousands of clones, approximately 90% seen once; the top ten hold about 2%. Sequencing was done on a sample of peripheral blood. The receptors come from a man aged 18 to 29 with active or convalescent COVID-19.

As regards this clone: A much larger clonotype is one base distant, so this may be a read error. The chain has TRBV6-5 and TRBJ2-3; TRBD2 matches 12 bases. The V and J ends lost 5 bases and 2 bases, in that order; junction bases with no gene match: 2. From germline, CDR1 is MNHEY and CDR2 SVGAGI. The CDR3 is 15 amino acids. In DNA form, the CDR3 reads TGTGCCAGCAGTCGGACTAGCGGGATCACAGATACGCAGTATTTT. Protein product: CASSRTSGITDTQYF.

The chain combines TRBV5-1 with TRBJ2-3; 10 nucleotides match TRBD1. The CDR3 spans 15 residues. Unmatched junction bases numbered 6, after V lost 4 bases and J lost 4 bases. Per germline, CDR1 SGHRS and CDR2 YFSETQ. The chain's CDR3 is CASSLRQGAADTQYF. The CDR3 bases are TGCGCCAGCAGCCTTAGACAGGGGGCAGCAGATACGCAGTATTTT.

This clone was seen only a few times. The rearrangement uses TRBV5-5 and TRBJ1-1; TRBD1 matches 8 bases. Germline CDR1 is SGHKS and CDR2 is YYEKEE (reference sequence). V shed 5 bases, J shed 1 base, and the junction held 7 bases outside the gene matches. The CDR3 covers 15 residues. In nucleotides, the CDR3 is TGTGCCAGCAGGGAACAAGGGACAGGGAACACTGAAGCTTTCTTT. Protein: CASREQGTGNTEAFF.

The CDR3 coding sequence is TGTGCCAGCAGTTACCCTAGGTCCGACGAAGCTTTCTTT. Translated: CASSYPRSDEAFF. The chain joins TRBV6-6 to TRBJ1-1; no clear D gene. The V and J ends lost 2 bases and 8 bases respectively, with 12 bases between them. Germline V CDR1 and CDR2: MNHNY, SVGAGI (reference sequence). This CDR3 has 13 residues.

CDR3 in DNA: TGCAGTGCTAGTCCGGGAGTCACCGGGGAGCTGTTTTTT. It encodes CSASPGVTGELFF. The chain uses TRBV20-1 and TRBJ2-2; the D gene is possibly TRBD2 (6 bases). The CDR3 spans 13 residues. Trimming removed 3 bases from V and 4 bases from J, with 9 bases in between. Germline V gene lookup returns CDR1 DFQATT and CDR2 SNEGSKA (reference sequence).

The chain combines TRBV9 with TRBJ2-2, with unresolved D. V was trimmed by 5 bases and J by 5 bases, leaving 4 bases between them. This CDR3 is 11 amino acids long. Germline CDR1 is SGDLS and CDR2 is YYNGEE. Here the CDR3 reads CASSRTGELFF. The CDR3 DNA sequence: TGTGCCAGCAGTAGAACCGGGGAGCTGTTTTTT.

This chain connects TRBV27 to TRBJ2-2; 12 bases are shared with TRBD2. Germline CDR1 reads MNHEY; CDR2 reads SMNVEV (reference sequence). The V and J ends lost 5 bases and 7 bases, in that order; junction bases with no gene match: 14. The CDR3 length is 18 residues. The CDR3: CASSPKATSGRRGGELFF. In DNA form, the CDR3 reads TGTGCCAGCAGTCCCAAGGCGACTAGCGGGAGACGGGGCGGGGAGCTGTTTTTT.

The chain has TRBV9 and TRBJ1-2; D not resolved. In germline, CDR1 is SGDLS, CDR2 YYNGEE. The CDR3 totals 14 residues. V shed 4 bases and J shed 8 bases, with 18 bases lying between them. CDR3 sequence: CASSSGEGLLGYTF. In nucleotides, the CDR3 is TGTGCCAGCAGCTCCGGGGAAGGGCTATTAGGCTACACCTTC.

The genes are TRBV6-5 and TRBJ2-1; 7 nucleotides align to TRBD2. Germline CDR1 is MNHEY and CDR2 is SVGAGI. This CDR3 region has 15 residues. V shed 2 bases and J 1 base; nucleotides not matched to a gene: 2. This CDR3 is CASSYGRASYNEQFF. CDR3 DNA sequence: TGTGCCAGCAGTTACGGGAGGGCTTCCTACAATGAGCAGTTCTTC.

This chain connects TRBV7-3 to TRBJ2-5; 9 bases are shared with TRBD1. There are 14 residues in the CDR3. The germline gives CDR1 SGHTA, CDR2 FQGTGA. V shed 5 bases, J shed 2 bases, and the junction held 3 bases outside the gene matches. In nucleotides, the CDR3 is TGTGCCAGCAGCATCGGACAGGGGCAAGAGACCCAGTACTTC. This sequence encodes CASSIGQGQETQYF.

V gene TRBV7-9 combines with J gene TRBJ1-1; no clear D gene. This CDR3 spans 14 amino acids. V was trimmed by 6 bases and J by 0 bases, leaving 11 bases between them. Germline loops: CDR1 SEHNR, CDR2 FQNEAQ (reference sequence). The CDR3 here is CASRGGLMNTEAFF. The DNA for the CDR3 is TGTGCCAGCAGGGGAGGGCTGATGAACACTGAAGCTTTCTTT.

The V call is TRBV6-2 or TRBV6-3, the J call TRBJ2-2; TRBD1 aligns across 7 bases. V dropped 2 bases and J dropped 1; count of bases not matched to a gene: 1. Germline loops: CDR1 MNHEY, CDR2 SVGEGT. The length of the CDR3 is 15 residues. The CDR3 spells CASSYRQGNTGELFF. The CDR3 nucleotides read TGTGCCAGCAGTTACCGACAGGGGAACACCGGGGAGCTGTTTTTT.

V gene TRBV7-9 combines with J gene TRBJ2-3; TRBD1 agrees at 10 bases. Losses at the gene ends were 0 bases for V and 5 bases for J; bases not matched to a gene: 5. This CDR3 spans 16 amino acids. The V gene's germline CDR1 is SEHNR and CDR2 FQNEAQ (reference sequence). CDR3 loop: CASSLAPGTGVDTQYF. The CDR3 DNA sequence: TGTGCCAGCAGCTTAGCGCCCGGGACAGGGGTAGATACGCAGTATTTT.

This chain links TRBV2 with TRBJ2-5; the D gene is possibly TRBD1 (6 bases). The V end lost 3 bases, the J end lost 3 bases, and 17 bases lay between the germline ends. Germline loops: CDR1 SNHLY, CDR2 FYNNEI. The CDR3 covers 16 residues. In DNA, the CDR3 is TGTGCCAGCAGTGACTCGGGCAGGGGCCGCAAAGAGACCCAGTACTTC. Its protein is CASSDSGRGRKETQYF.

This chain uses TRBV2 with TRBJ1-2; TRBD1 matches at 7 bases. CDR1 and CDR2 from the germline V gene are SNHLY and FYNNEI. With 3 bases clipped from V and 0 bases from J, the junction kept 4 bases outside the gene matches. CDR3 length: 15 residues. The CDR3: CASSDVQGANYGYTF. CDR3 DNA sequence: TGTGCCAGCAGTGATGTGCAGGGGGCTAACTATGGCTACACCTTC.

The CDR3 DNA follows: TGCAGTGCTAGTGGTAGACTAGCGGGTATGGATACGCAGTATTTT. Its translation: CSASGRLAGMDTQYF. The chain is built from TRBV20-1 and TRBJ2-3, with TRBD2 identical over 10 bases. The J segment lost 6 bases and the V segment lost 3 bases, leaving 9 bases of the junction unmatched. Germline CDR1 reads DFQATT; CDR2 reads SNEGSKA (reference sequence). The CDR3 totals 15 residues.

The chain is built from TRBV9 and TRBJ2-2, with 9 bases fitting TRBD1. CDR3 length: 16 amino acids. CDR1 and CDR2 (germline): SGDLS, YYNGEE. The ends lost 4 bases at V and 4 bases at J; junction bases unmatched: 8. CDR3 protein: CASSTKQGAITGELFF. The CDR3 DNA follows: TGTGCCAGCAGCACGAAACAGGGGGCTATCACCGGGGAGCTGTTTTTT.

The chain couples TRBV7-9 to TRBJ1-6, with a tentative D call TRBD1 (5 bases). The CDR3 spans 14 residues. V was cut by 5 bases and J by 7 bases, with 12 bases left in between. Germline loops: CDR1 SEHNR, CDR2 FQNEAQ (reference sequence). The CDR3 protein is CASSQQGENSPLHF. The CDR3 DNA reads TGTGCCAGCAGCCAACAAGGGGAAAATTCACCCCTCCACTTT.